This passage covers 24 T cell receptor beta chains from one sample sequenced in a study of vaccination and CD4 T cells after COVID-19. These receptors are not linked to any known antigen. Regarding treatment: approximately 11-day PBMC culture with coronavirus spike peptide pools or control peptides (ViraFEST assay). Cultured CD4+ T cells had their DNA profiled by the Oncomine TCR Beta short-read assay. In TCRdb, the PCR reads were re-called with MiXCR into one record per CDR3 protein. The sample shows more than 15,000 distinct CDR3 sequences, approximately 45% of them seen only once. This specimen was CD4+ T cells from blood, cultured in vitro, taken before SARS-CoV-2 vaccination. The receptor set was obtained from a human donor who had recovered from COVID-19.

In its sample, this clonotype was seen once. The V call is TRBV27, the J call TRBJ1-1; D is uncertain. Between the trimmed V and J ends, which lost 3 bases and 4 bases, there was a span of 9 bases. This CDR3 is 13 amino acids long. Germline lookup yields CDR1 MNHEY and CDR2 SMNVEV (reference sequence). Here the CDR3 reads CASSLGGLTEAFF. Here the CDR3 DNA reads TGTGCCAGCAGTTTGGGAGGGCTCACTGAAGCTTTCTTT.

V and J are TRBV19 and TRBJ1-5; D is unclear. V was cut by 7 bases and J by 1 base, with 11 bases left in between. This CDR3 is built from 14 residues. Germline CDR1 LNHDA, CDR2 SQIVND (reference sequence). The CDR3 reads CASNNRDSNQPQHF. The CDR3 coding sequence is TGTGCCAGTAACAACAGAGACAGCAATCAGCCCCAGCATTTT.

The V and J genes are TRBV7-2 and TRBJ1-5; 10 bases map to TRBD1. CDR1 is SGHTA, CDR2 FQGNSA, per germline. J lost 2 bases, V lost 5 bases, and 9 bases had no gene match. The CDR3 is made up of 17 amino acids. This CDR3 reads CASSTPGTGEGNQPQHF. CDR3 nucleotides: TGTGCCAGCAGCACCCCCGGGACAGGGGAAGGCAATCAGCCCCAGCATTTT.

This sequence joins TRBV6-1 and TRBJ2-1; D is unclear. Germline CDR1 is MNHNS and CDR2 is SASEGT. The CDR3 is 11 amino acids. Trimming removed 10 bases from V and 10 bases from J, with 14 bases in between. CDR3 nucleotide sequence: TGTGCCACCAAACCCCCCAGGGAGCAGTTCTTC. This translates into CATKPPREQFF.

This clonotype occurred a few times. The chain carries TRBV20-1 and TRBJ1-5, with D possibly being TRBD1 (5 bases). V was cut by 8 bases and J by 3 bases, with 17 bases left in between. This CDR3 comprises 14 residues. The germline V gene encodes CDR1 DFQATT and CDR2 SNEGSKA (reference sequence). This CDR3 is CSTYSRQNNQPQHF. The CDR3 DNA sequence: TGCAGTACCTATTCCCGACAGAACAATCAGCCCCAGCATTTT.

This clonotype has just a few counts. The gene calls are TRBV2 and TRBJ1-1, with D possibly being TRBD1 (5 bases). The V end lost 1 base, the J end lost 0 bases, and 9 bases lay between the germline ends. The CDR3 sequence is 15 residues long. Germline V gene data show CDR1 as SNHLY and CDR2 as FYNNEI. The CDR3, as DNA: TGTGCCAGCAGTGAAGTCAGGGTATTGAACACTGAAGCTTTCTTT. It yields the protein CASSEVRVLNTEAFF.

The chain recombines TRBV12-3 or TRBV12-4 with TRBJ2-2, with D possibly matching TRBD1 (6 bases). The V end lost 2 bases, the J end lost 3 bases, and 10 bases lay between the germline ends. The CDR3 loop spans 15 amino acids. Here the CDR3 DNA reads TGTGCCAGCAGTTTACGGGACACCTACACCGGGGAGCTGTTTTTT. Residues: CASSLRDTYTGELFF.

The rearrangement uses TRBV12-3 or TRBV12-4 and TRBJ1-5; 8 bases agree with TRBD1. Trimming removed 3 bases from V and 0 bases from J; junction bases left unmatched: 7. The CDR3 spans 17 residues. The CDR3 loop is CASSFGTGPYSNQPQHF. In DNA, the CDR3 is TGTGCCAGCAGTTTCGGGACAGGACCGTATAGCAATCAGCCCCAGCATTTT.

The chain is built from TRBV20-1 and TRBJ1-1, with 7 bases fitting TRBD1. The germline gives CDR1 DFQATT, CDR2 SNEGSKA (reference sequence). This CDR3 contains 14 residues. Trimming removed 5 bases from V and 4 bases from J; junction bases left unmatched: 10. The CDR3 DNA follows: TGCAGTGCTGCAGGAGGGGGCCCGGGCACTGAAGCTTTCTTT. The encoded protein is CSAAGGGPGTEAFF.

This clonotype occurred a few times. The V gene is TRBV20-1, the J gene TRBJ1-2, with 7 bases aligning to TRBD1. CDR3 length: 13 amino acids. Germline trimming cut 6 bases from V and 2 bases from J; bases unmatched to any gene: 6. Per germline, CDR1 DFQATT and CDR2 SNEGSKA (reference sequence). In DNA form, the CDR3 reads TGCAGTGCCCCGGGACAGCCGAACTATGGCTACACCTTC. Encoded protein: CSAPGQPNYGYTF.

The genes are TRBV24-1 and TRBJ2-1; D may correspond to TRBD1 or TRBD2 (5 bases each). Trimming took off 2 bases at V and 8 bases at J, with 21 bases between the two ends. This CDR3 comprises 17 residues. From germline, CDR1 is KGHDR and CDR2 SFDVKD. This CDR3 is CATSDSRHGAKGDEQFF. In DNA, the CDR3 is TGTGCCACCAGTGATTCAAGACACGGGGCTAAGGGAGATGAGCAGTTCTTC.

A few counts support this clonotype. The chain is built from TRBV27 and TRBJ2-1; the D is unclear. V was clipped by 2 bases and J by 3 bases, with 14 bases between them. This CDR3 has 16 amino acids. Germline CDR1 and CDR2: MNHEY and SMNVEV (reference sequence). The CDR3 DNA reads as TGTGCCAGCAGTTTAAGGCAGGACCTATACTACAATGAGCAGTTCTTC. Its translation: CASSLRQDLYYNEQFF.

This clonotype has more than one count but fewer than ten. The chain carries TRBV6-1 and TRBJ2-5; 10 bases line up with TRBD2. Germline V gene data show CDR1 as MNHNS and CDR2 as SASEGT. The ends lost 10 bases at V and 1 base at J; junction bases unmatched: 9. This CDR3 has 15 residues. CDR3 region: CATDVAGGLQETQYF. As DNA, the CDR3 is TGTGCCACCGACGTAGCGGGGGGCCTCCAAGAGACCCAGTACTTC.

The chain uses TRBV28 and TRBJ1-1; D not certain. Trimming cost V 11 bases and J 1 base, with 11 bases left between them. Germline CDR1 is MDHEN and CDR2 is SYDVKM. This CDR3 comprises 12 residues. The DNA of the CDR3 is TGTGCCTCAAAACGGGGGAACACTGAAGCTTTCTTT. It encodes CASKRGNTEAFF.

This clonotype was seen a few times. The chain has TRBV7-9 and TRBJ1-2; D is unresolved. Germline values: CDR1 SEHNR, CDR2 FQNEAQ (reference sequence). The CDR3 loop spans 13 amino acids. V lost 3 bases and J lost 6, with 11 bases in between. CDR3 DNA sequence: TGTGCCAGCAGCTTCGAGGAGTTTGATGGCTACACCTTC. It translates to CASSFEEFDGYTF.

The chain recombines TRBV20-1 with TRBJ2-6; D perhaps matches TRBD1 (5 bases). The CDR3 loop spans 15 amino acids. Trimming removed 0 bases from V and 1 base from J, with 7 bases in between. Looked up from germline, CDR1 is DFQATT and CDR2 is SNEGSKA (reference sequence). The CDR3 nucleotides are TGCAGTGCTAGAGAATACAGGTCTGGGGCCAACGTCCTGACTTTC. Translating it yields CSAREYRSGANVLTF.

The V call is TRBV12-3 or TRBV12-4, the J call TRBJ2-7, with 9 positions matching TRBD2. The CDR3 loop spans 15 amino acids. Trimming cost V 2 bases and J 2 bases; bases outside gene matches: 4. DNA of the CDR3: TGTGCCAGCAGTTTAACGGCTAGCGGGACCTACGAGCAGTACTTC. It yields the protein CASSLTASGTYEQYF.

This clonotype appeared a few times. V usage is TRBV6-1 and J usage is TRBJ1-5, with D tentatively TRBD1 (5 bases). The CDR3 loop spans 16 amino acids. The V gene's germline CDR1 is MNHNS and CDR2 SASEGT. V was cut by 7 bases and J by 1 base, with 17 bases left in between. Here the CDR3 reads CASKDGTGPSNQPQHF. The CDR3 nucleotides read TGTGCCAGCAAAGACGGAACGGGGCCCAGCAATCAGCCCCAGCATTTT.

V gene TRBV9 combines with J gene TRBJ2-5, with 8 bases that match TRBD2. The CDR3 length is 16 residues. Unmatched junction bases numbered 11, after V lost 3 bases and J lost 4 bases. Per germline, CDR1 SGDLS and CDR2 YYNGEE. The CDR3, as DNA: TGTGCCAGCAGCGCCCCCCCGGGGGGGGGCGGAGAGACCCAGTACTTC. This translates into CASSAPPGGGGETQYF.

Only a few counts were recorded for this clonotype. This chain links TRBV7-8 with TRBJ1-6, with D tentatively TRBD1 (5 bases). Germline CDR1 and CDR2: SGHVS and FQNEAQ. V lost 5 bases and J 8 bases, leaving 19 bases between the germline ends. The CDR3 covers 16 residues. The CDR3 nucleotides are TGTGCCAGCAGCCGATTTACAGGTGGGGCGGATTCACCCCTCCACTTT. Protein sequence: CASSRFTGGADSPLHF.

The CDR3 spells CASSHSSGVGQPQHF. The CDR3, as DNA: TGTGCCAGCAGCCATTCCTCCGGGGTCGGTCAGCCCCAGCATTTT. The chain has TRBV4-2 and TRBJ1-5; D unclear. The V end was cut by 3 bases, the J end by 6 bases, with 15 bases between. CDR1 is LGHNA, CDR2 YNFKEQ, per germline. The CDR3 totals 15 residues.

This clonotype was picked up a small number of times. This sequence joins TRBV7-8 and TRBJ1-6, with D uncertain. Germline-derived CDR1 and CDR2 are SGHVS and FQNEAQ. The CDR3 spans 13 residues. V was shortened by 0 bases and J by 8 bases, with 5 bases between the two germline ends. CDR3 loop: CASSLARDSPLHF. CDR3 sequence (DNA): TGTGCCAGCAGCTTAGCGAGGGATTCACCCCTCCACTTT.

DNA for the CDR3: TGCAGTGCTAGCGGGGGGAAAGAGACCCAGTACTTC. Translating it yields CSASGGKETQYF. The chain recombines TRBV20-1 with TRBJ2-5; 7 bases map to TRBD2. Germline loops: CDR1 DFQATT, CDR2 SNEGSKA (reference sequence). CDR3 size: 12 residues. V trimming: 3 bases; J trimming: 3 bases; junction bases outside the gene matches: 1.

The CDR3 sequence is CASSRVGQVVSSNQPQHF. The CDR3 region has the DNA TGTGCCAGCAGCAGGGTGGGACAGGTTGTTTCTAGCAATCAGCCCCAGCATTTT. This rearrangement joins TRBV21-1 to TRBJ1-5; TRBD1 is the table's D call, not checked against the DNA. TRBV21-1 is a documented pseudogene. The CDR3 is 18 amino acids.